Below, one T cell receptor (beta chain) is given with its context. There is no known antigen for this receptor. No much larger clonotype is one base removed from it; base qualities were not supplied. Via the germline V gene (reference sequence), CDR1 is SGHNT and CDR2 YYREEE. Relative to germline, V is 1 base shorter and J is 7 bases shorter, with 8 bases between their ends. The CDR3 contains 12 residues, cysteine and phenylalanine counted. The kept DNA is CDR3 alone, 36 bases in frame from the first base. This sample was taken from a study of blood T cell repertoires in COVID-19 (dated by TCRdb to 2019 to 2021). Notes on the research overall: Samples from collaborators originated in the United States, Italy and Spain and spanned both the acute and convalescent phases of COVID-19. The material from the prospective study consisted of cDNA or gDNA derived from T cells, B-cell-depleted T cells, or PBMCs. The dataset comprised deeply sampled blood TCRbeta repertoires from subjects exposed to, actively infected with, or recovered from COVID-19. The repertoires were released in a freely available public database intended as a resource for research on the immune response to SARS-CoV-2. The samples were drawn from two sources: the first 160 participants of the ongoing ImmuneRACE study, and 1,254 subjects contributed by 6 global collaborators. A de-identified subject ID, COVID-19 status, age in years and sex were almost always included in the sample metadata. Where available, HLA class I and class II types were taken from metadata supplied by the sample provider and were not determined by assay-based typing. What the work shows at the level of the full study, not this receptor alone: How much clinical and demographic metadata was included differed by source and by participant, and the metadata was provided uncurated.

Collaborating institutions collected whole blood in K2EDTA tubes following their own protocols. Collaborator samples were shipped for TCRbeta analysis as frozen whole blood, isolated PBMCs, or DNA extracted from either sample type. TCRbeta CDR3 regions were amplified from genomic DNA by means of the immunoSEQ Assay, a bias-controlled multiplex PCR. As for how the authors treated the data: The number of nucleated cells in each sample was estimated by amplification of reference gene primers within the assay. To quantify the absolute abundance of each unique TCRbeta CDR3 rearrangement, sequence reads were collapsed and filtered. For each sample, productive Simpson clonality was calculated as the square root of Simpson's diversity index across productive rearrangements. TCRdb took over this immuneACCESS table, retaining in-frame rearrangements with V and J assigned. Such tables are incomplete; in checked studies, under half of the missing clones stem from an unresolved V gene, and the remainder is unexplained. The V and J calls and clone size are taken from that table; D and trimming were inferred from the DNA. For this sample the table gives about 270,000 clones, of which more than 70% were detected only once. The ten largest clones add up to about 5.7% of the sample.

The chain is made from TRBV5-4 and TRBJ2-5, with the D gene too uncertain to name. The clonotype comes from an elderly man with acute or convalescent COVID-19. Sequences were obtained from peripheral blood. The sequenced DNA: TGTGCCAGCAGCTTGAATTCGGGGACCCAGTACTTC. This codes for CASSLNSGTQYF. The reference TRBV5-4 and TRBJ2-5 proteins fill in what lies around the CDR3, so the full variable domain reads ETGVTQSPTHLIKTRGQQVTLRCSSQSGHNTVSWYQQALGQGPQFIFQYYREEENGRGNFPPRFSGLQFPNYSSELNVNALELDDSALYLCASSLNSGTQYFGPGTRLLVL.